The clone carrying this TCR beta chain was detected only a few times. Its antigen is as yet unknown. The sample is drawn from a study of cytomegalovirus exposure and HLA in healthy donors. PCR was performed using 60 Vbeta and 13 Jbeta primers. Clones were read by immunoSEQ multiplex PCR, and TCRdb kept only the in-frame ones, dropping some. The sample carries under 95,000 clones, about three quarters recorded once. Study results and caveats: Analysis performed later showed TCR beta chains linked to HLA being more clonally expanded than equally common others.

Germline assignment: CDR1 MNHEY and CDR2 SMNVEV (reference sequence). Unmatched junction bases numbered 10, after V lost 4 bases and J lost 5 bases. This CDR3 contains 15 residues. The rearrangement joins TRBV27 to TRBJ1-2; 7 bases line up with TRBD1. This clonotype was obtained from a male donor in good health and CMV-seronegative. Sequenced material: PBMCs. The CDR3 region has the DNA TGTGCCAGCAGTTCGTCTGGGCAGGGGGGATATGGCTACACCTTC. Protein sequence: CASSSSGQGGYGYTF.